This TCR beta chain was captured in a study of cytomegalovirus exposure and HLA in healthy donors. About this clone itself: Its antigen is not known.

Study results and limitations: The classifier reportedly diagnosed cytomegalovirus status with high specificity and sensitivity.

From the 120-subject validation cohort, which was separate from the approximately 670-subject first cohort, the donors were drawn. Profiling relied on immunoSEQ multiplex PCR, and the TCRdb table lists in-frame clones only, not all of them. In the table there are 110,000 or so clones, roughly 86% of which are singletons. J gave up 7 bases and V 4 bases, and 9 bases lay outside the gene matches. The length of the CDR3 is 16 residues. Germline lookup yields CDR1 SGHRS and CDR2 YFSETQ. This TCR was sampled from a man aged 18 to 29 in good health and CMV-seronegative. Sample: PBMCs. The chain carries TRBV5-1 and TRBJ1-4, with 11 bases matching TRBD1. As DNA, the CDR3 is TGCGCCAGCAGCGCTGGACAGGGGGCGAAGAGTGAAAAACTGTTTTTT. It is translated as CASSAGQGAKSEKLFF. The whole variable domain, filled in from reference TRBV5-1 and TRBJ1-4, reads KAGVTQTPRYLIKTRGQQVTLSCSPISGHRSVSWYQQTPGQGLQFLFEYFSETQRNKGNFPGRFSGRQFSNSRSEMNVSTLELGDSALYLCASSAGQGAKSEKLFFGSGTQLSVL.